This TCR beta chain was observed in a study of blood T cell repertoires in COVID-19. Study at large: The samples span acute and convalescent COVID-19 from the United States, Italy and Spain. The cDNA or gDNA used as material had been derived from T cells, B-cell-depleted T cells, or PBMCs.

As handled by the study authors: Amplification of reference gene primers was used by the study to estimate nucleated cell counts. Profiling relied on immunoSEQ multiplex PCR, and the TCRdb table lists in-frame clones only, not all of them. Clone size and the V and J calls come from that table; the DNA yielded D and trimming. The sample shows about 47,000 clones, 75% to 85% of them seen only once. V lost 5 bases and J lost 5; bases outside the gene matches: 11. This CDR3 comprises 16 residues. Germline-derived CDR1 and CDR2 are SGHTA and FQGNSA. The sequenced sample was peripheral blood. The sequence derives from a human donor with acute or convalescent COVID-19. The donor label of this sample is uncertain. The chain has TRBV7-2 and TRBJ2-7; TRBD2 matches at 11 bases. CDR3 DNA: TGTGCCAGCAGCCCCTCCTCACTAGCGGGAGCGAACGAGCAGTACTTC. This translates into CASSPSSLAGANEQYF.